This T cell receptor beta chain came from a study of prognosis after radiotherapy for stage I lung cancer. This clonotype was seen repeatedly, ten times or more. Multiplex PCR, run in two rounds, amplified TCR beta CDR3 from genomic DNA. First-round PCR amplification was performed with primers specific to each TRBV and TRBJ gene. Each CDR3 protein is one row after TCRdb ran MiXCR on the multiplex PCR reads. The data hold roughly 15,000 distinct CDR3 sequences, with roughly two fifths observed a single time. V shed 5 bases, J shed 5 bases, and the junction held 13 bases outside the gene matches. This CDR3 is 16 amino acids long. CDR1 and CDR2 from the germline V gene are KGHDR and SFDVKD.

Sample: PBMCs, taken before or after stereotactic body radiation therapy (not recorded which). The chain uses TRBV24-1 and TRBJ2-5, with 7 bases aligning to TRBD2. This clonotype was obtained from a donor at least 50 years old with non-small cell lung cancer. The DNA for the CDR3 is TGTGCCACCAGTGGTGCCACGGGAGGTGTTGGGGAGACCCAGTACTTC. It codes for CATSGATGGVGETQYF.